This paragraph covers one T cell receptor (beta chain) sequence. Its antigen is undetermined. Anyone with autoimmune disease history or systemic immunosuppression was excluded. The V gene end was trimmed by 7 bases and the J gene end by 10 bases; junction bases not matched to a gene: 10. This CDR3 is built from 14 residues. Germline V lookup: CDR1 MNHNY, CDR2 SVGAGI (reference sequence). These data come from a study of OX40 agonist ivuxolimab in advanced cancers. Data came from immunoSEQ multiplex PCR; TCRdb stores just in-frame clones and leaves some out. The table has some 85,000 clones, roughly 88% seen once; the top ten hold more than 0.65%. Regarding the study as a whole: Also showing low normalized T-cell clonal expansion were some of the nonresponders.

This receptor was identified in an adult with an advanced solid tumor such as melanoma, head and neck, liver or kidney cancer. The rearrangement uses TRBV6-6 and TRBJ2-1, with 10 bases aligning to TRBD2. This specimen was CD4+ or CD8+ T cells sorted from blood, taken in a trial of the OX40 agonist ivuxolimab. CDR3 nucleotides: TGTGCCAGCATTCGCACCCTGACTAGCGGGGAGCAGTTCTTC. Protein: CASIRTLTSGEQFF.